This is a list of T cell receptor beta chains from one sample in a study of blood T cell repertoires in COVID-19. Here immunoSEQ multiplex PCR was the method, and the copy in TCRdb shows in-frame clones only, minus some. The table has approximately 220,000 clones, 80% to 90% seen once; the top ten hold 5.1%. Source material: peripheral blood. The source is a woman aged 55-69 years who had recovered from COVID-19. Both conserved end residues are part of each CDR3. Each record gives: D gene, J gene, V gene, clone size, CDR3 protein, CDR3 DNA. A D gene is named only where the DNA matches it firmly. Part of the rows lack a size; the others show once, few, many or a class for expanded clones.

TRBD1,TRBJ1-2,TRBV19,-,CATWDSLHRHYGYTF,TGTGCCACTTGGGACAGCCTACACAGGCACTATGGCTACACCTTC
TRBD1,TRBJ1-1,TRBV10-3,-,CAISRGQGGLNTEAFF,TGTGCCATCAGCAGAGGACAGGGTGGGTTGAACACTGAAGCTTTCTTT
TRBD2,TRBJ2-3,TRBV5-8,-,CASTLKLAGASDTQYF,TGTGCCAGCACCTTGAAACTAGCGGGGGCTTCAGATACGCAGTATTTT
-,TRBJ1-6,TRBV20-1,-,CSASSRVDPYNSPLHF,TGCAGTGCTAGTAGCAGGGTGGACCCCTATAATTCACCCCTCCACTTT
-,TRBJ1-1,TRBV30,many,CAWTGSSTEAFF,TGTGCCTGGACAGGATCAAGCACTGAAGCTTTCTTT
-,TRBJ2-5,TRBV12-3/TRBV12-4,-,CASEAEETQYF,TGTGCCAGCGAGGCGGAGGAGACCCAGTACTTC
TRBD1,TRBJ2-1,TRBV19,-,CAFWTGGDNNNEQFF,TGTGCCTTCTGGACAGGGGGGGACAATAACAATGAGCAGTTCTTC
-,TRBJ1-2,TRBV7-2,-,CASSLGFAQAYTF,TGTGCCAGCAGCTTAGGGTTTGCCCAGGCCTACACCTTC
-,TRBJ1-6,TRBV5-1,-,CASSLAQGLGSPLHF,TGCGCCAGCAGCTTGGCGCAGGGGTTGGGTTCACCCCTCCACTTT
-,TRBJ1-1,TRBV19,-,CASRADTTNTEAFF,TGTGCCAGTAGGGCGGACACAACGAACACTGAAGCTTTCTTT
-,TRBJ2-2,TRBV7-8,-,CASRVLLNTGELFF,TGTGCCAGCAGGGTACTCCTGAACACCGGGGAGCTGTTTTTT
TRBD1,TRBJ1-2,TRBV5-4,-,CASSTSTGRRGYTF,TGTGCCAGCAGCACCTCGACAGGGAGGAGAGGCTACACCTTC
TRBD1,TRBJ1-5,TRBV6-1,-,CASSAWRKQGVIDQPQHF,TGTGCCAGCAGTGCCTGGCGTAAACAGGGGGTTATCGATCAGCCCCAGCATTTT
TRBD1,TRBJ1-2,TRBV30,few,CAWSVRARDRDGYTF,TGTGCCTGGAGTGTAAGGGCCCGGGACAGGGATGGCTACACCTTC
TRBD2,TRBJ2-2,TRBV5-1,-,CASSLAVGLAGTGELFF,TGCGCCAGCAGCTTGGCGGTTGGTCTAGCGGGGACCGGGGAGCTGTTTTTT
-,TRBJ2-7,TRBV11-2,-,CALRGRGGEQYF,TGTGCTCTAAGGGGCAGGGGTGGCGAGCAGTACTTC